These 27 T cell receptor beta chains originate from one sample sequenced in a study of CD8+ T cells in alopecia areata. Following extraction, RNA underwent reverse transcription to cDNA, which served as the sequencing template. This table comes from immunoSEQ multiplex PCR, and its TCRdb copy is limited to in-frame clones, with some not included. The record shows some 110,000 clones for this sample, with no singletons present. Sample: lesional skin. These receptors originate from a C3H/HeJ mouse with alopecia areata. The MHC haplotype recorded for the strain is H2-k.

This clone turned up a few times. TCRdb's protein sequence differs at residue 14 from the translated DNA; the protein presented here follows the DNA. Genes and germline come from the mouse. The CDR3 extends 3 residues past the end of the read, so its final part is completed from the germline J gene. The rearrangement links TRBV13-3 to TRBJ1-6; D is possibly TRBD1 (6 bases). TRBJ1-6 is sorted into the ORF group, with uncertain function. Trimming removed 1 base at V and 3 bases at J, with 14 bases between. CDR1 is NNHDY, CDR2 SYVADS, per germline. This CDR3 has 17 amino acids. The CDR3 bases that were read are TGTGCCAGCAGTGATAAGGGGGAGGGGATCTATAATTCGCCC. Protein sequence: CASSDKGEGIYNSP. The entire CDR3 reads CASSDKGEGIYNSPLYF.

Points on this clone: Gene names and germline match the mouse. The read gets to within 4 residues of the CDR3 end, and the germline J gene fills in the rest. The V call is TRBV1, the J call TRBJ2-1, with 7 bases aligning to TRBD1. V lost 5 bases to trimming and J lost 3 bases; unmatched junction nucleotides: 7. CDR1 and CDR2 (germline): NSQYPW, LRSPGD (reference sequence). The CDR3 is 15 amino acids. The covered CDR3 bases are TGCACCTGCAGTCATCGACAGGGAGGCTATGCT. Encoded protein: CTCSHRQGGYA. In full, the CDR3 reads CTCSHRQGGYAEQFF.

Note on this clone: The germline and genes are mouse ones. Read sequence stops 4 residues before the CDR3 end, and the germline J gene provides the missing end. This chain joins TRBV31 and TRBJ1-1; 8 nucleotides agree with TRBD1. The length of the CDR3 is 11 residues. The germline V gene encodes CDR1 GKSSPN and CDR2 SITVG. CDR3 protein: CAWTGGAEVFF. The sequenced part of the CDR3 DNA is TGTGCCTGGACAGGGGGCGCA.

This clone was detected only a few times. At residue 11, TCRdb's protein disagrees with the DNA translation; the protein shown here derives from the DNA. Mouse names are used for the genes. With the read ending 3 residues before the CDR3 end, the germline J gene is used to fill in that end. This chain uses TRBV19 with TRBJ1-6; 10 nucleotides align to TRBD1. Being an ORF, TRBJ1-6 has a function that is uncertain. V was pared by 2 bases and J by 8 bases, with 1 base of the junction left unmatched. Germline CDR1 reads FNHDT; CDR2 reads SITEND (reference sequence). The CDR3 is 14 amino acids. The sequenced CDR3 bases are TGTGCCAGCAGTATGGGACAGGGGTATTCGCCC. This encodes CASSMGQGYSP. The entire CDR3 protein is CASSMGQGYSPLYF.

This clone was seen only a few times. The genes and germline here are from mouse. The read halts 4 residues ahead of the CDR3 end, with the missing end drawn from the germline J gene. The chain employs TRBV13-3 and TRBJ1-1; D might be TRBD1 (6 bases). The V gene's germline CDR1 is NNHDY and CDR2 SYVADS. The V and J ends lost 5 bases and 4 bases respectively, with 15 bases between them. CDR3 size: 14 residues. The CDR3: CASRSRDTLTEVFF. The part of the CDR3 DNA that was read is TGTGCCAGCAGATCCCGGGACACCCTCACA.

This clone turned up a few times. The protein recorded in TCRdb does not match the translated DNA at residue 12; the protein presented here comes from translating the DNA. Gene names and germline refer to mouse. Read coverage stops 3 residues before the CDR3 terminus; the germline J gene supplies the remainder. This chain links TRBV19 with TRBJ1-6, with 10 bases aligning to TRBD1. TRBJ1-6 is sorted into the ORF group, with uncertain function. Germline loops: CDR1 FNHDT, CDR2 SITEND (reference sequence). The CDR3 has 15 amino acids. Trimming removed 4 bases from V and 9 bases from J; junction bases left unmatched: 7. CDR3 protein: CASSSGTGDGSPLYF. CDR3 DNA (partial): TGTGCCAGCAGTTCCGGGACAGGGGACGGTTCGCCC.

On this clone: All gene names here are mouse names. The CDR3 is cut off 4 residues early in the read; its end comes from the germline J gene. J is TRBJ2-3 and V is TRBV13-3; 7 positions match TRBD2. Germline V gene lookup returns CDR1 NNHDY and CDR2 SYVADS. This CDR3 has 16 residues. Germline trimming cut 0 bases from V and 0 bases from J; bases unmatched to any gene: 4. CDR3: CASSDELGYSAETLYF. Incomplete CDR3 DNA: TGTGCCAGCAGTGATGAACTGGGGTATAGTGCAGAA.

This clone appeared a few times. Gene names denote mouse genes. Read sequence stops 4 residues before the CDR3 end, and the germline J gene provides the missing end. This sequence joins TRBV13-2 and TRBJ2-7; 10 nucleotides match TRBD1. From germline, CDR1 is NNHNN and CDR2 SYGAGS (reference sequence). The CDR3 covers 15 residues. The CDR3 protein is CASGPGQGGGYEQYF. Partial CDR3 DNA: TGTGCCAGCGGCCCCGGACAGGGGGGGGGATAT.

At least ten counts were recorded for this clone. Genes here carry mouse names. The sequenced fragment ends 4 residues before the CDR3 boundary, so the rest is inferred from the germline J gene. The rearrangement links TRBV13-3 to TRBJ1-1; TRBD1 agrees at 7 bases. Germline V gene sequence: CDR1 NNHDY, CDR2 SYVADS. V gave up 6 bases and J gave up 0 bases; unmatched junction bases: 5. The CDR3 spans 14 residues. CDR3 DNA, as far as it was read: TGTGCCAGCACCAGGACAGGTGCAAACACA. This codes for CASTRTGANT. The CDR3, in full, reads CASTRTGANTEVFF.

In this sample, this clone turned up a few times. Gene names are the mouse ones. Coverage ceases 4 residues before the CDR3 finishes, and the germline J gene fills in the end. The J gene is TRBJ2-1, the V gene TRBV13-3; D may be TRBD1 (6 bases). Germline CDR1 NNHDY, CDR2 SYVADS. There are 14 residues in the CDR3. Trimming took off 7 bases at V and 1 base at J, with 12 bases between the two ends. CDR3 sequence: CASGGQKNYAEQFF. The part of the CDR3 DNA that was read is TGTGCCAGCGGAGGACAGAAAAACTATGCT.

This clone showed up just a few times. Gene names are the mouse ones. Partial CDR3 DNA: TGCACCTGCAGTGCCCCGCCAGCCCCTAGTGCAGAA. It encodes CTCSAPPAPSAE. The full CDR3 sequence reads CTCSAPPAPSAETLYF. V usage is TRBV1 and J usage is TRBJ2-3; D remains ambiguous. The read stops 4 residues short of the end of the CDR3; the missing end is completed from the germline J gene. V was shortened by 3 bases and J by 0 bases, with 13 bases between the two germline ends. Germline lookup yields CDR1 NSQYPW and CDR2 LRSPGD (reference sequence). The length of the CDR3 is 16 residues.

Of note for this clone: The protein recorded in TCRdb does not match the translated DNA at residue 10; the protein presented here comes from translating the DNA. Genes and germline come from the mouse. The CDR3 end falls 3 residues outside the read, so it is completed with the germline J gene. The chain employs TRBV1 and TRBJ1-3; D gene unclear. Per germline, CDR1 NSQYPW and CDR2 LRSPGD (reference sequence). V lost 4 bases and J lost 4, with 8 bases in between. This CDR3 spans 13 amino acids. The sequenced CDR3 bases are TGCACCTGCAGTGACAGAAACGGAAATACG. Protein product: CTCSDRNGNT. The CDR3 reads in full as CTCSDRNGNTLYF.

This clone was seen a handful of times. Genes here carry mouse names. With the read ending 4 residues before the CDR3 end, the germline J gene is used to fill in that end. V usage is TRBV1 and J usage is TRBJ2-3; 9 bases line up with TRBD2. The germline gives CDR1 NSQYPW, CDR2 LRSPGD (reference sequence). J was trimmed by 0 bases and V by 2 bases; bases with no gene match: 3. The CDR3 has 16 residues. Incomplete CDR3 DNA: TGCACCTGCAGTGCACCCTGGGGGGGGAGTGCAGAA. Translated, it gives CTCSAPWGGSAE. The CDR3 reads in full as CTCSAPWGGSAETLYF.

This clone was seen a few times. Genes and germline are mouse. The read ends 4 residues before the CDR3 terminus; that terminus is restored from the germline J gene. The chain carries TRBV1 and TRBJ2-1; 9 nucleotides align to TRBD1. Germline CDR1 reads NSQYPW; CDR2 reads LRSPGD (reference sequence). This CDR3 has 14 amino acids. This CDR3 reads CTCSGGTGRAEQFF. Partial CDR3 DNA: TGCACCTGCAGTGGCGGGACAGGGCGAGCT.

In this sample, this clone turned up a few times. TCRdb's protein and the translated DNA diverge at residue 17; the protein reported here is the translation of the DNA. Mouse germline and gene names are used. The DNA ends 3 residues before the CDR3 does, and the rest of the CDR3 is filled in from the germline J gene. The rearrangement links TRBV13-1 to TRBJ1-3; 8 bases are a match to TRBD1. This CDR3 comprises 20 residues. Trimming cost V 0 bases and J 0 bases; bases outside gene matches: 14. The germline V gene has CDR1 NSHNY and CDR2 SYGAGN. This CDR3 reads CASSDAGPGGRGFSGNTLYF. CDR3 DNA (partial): TGTGCCAGCAGTGATGCAGGGCCAGGGGGCAGGGGGTTTTCTGGAAATACG.

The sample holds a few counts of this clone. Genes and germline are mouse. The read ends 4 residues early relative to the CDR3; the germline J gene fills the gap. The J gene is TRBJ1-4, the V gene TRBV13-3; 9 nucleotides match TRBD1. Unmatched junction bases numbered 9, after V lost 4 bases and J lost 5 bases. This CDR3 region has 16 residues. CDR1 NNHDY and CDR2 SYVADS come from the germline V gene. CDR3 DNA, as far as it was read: TGTGCCAGCAGTCGGGACAGGGAGGAAGAAAACGAA. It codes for CASSRDREEENE. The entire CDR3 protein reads CASSRDREEENERLFF.

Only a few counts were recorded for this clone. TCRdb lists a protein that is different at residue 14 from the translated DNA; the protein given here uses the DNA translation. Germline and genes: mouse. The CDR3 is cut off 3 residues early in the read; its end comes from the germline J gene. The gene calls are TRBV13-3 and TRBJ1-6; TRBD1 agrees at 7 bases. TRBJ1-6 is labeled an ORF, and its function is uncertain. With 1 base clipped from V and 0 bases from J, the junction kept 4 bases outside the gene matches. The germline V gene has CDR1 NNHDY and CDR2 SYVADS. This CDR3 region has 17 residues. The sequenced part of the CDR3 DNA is TGTGCCAGCAGTGATCACAGGGGTCTTTCCTATAATTCGCCC. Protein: CASSDHRGLSYNSP. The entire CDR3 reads CASSDHRGLSYNSPLYF.

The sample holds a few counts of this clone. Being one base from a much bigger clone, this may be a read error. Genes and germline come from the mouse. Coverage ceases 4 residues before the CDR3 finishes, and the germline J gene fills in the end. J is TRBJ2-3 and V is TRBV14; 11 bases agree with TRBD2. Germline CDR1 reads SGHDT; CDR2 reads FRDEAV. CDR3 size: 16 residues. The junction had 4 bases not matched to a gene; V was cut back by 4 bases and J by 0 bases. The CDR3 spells CASSPGLGVSAETLYF. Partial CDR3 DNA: TGTGCCAGCAGTCCGGGACTGGGGGTTAGTGCAGAA.

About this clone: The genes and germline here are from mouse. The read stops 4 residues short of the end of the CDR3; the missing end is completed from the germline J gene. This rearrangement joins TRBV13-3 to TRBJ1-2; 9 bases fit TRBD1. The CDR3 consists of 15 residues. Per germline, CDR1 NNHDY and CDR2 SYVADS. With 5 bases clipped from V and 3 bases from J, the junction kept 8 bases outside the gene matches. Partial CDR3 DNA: TGTGCCAGCAGCGCCGGGTGGACAGGGGACTCC. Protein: CASSAGWTGDS. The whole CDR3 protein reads CASSAGWTGDSDYTF.

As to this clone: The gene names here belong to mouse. CDR3 DNA, as far as it was read: TGCACCTGCAGTGCATTGGGGGGAGGGTCCTAT. Translating gives CTCSALGGGSY. The full CDR3 sequence reads CTCSALGGGSYEQYF. The rearrangement links TRBV1 to TRBJ2-7; 7 positions agree with TRBD2. With the read ending 4 residues before the CDR3 end, the germline J gene is used to fill in that end. CDR1 is NSQYPW, CDR2 LRSPGD, per germline (reference sequence). This CDR3 region has 15 residues. The ends lost 2 bases at V and 1 base at J; junction bases unmatched: 5.

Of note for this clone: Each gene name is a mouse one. The CDR3 reads CASSGTGGVGNTLYF. The sequenced CDR3 bases are TGTGCCAGCAGTGGGACTGGGGGGGTGGGAAAC. The rearrangement links TRBV13-3 to TRBJ2-4, with 12 nucleotides matching TRBD2. The read halts 4 residues ahead of the CDR3 end, with the missing end drawn from the germline J gene. CDR1 is NNHDY and CDR2 is SYVADS in the germline V gene. CDR3 length: 15 residues.

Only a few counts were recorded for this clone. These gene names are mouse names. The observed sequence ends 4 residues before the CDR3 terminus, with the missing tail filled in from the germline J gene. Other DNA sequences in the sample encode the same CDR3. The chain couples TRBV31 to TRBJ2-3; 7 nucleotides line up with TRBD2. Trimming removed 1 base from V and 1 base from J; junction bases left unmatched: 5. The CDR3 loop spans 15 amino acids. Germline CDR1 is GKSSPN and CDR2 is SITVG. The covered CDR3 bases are TGTGCCTGGAGTCCCGGGCTGGGGGGTGCAGAA. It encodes CAWSPGLGGAE. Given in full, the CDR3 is CAWSPGLGGAETLYF. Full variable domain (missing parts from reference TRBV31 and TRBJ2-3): AQTIHQWPVAEIKAVGSPLSLGCTIKGKSSPNLYWYWQATGGTLQQLFYSITVGQVESVVQLNLSASRPKDDQFILSTEKLLLSHSGFYLCAWSPGLGGAETLYFGSGTRLTVL.

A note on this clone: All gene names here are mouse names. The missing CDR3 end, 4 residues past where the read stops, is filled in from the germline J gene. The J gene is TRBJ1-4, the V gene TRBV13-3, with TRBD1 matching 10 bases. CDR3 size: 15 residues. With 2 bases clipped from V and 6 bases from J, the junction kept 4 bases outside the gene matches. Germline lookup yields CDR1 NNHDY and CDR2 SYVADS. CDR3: CASSEPGQGHERLFF. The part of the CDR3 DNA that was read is TGTGCCAGCAGTGAACCGGGACAGGGGCACGAA.

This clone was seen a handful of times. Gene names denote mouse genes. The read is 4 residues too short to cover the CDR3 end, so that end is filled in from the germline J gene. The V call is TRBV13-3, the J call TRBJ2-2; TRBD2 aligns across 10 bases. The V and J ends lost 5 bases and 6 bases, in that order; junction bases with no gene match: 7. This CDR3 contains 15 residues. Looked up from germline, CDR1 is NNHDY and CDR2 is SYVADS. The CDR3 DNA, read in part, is TGTGCCAGCAGCCCTGGGGGGGCGCGAGCCGGG. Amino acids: CASSPGGARAG. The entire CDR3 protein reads CASSPGGARAGQLYF.

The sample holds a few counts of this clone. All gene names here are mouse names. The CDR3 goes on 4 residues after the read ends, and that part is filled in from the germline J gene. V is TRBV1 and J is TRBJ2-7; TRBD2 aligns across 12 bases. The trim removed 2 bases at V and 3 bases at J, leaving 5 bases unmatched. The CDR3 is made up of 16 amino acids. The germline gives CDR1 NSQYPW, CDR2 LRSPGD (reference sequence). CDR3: CTCSARDWGAHYEQYF. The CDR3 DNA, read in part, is TGCACCTGCAGTGCAAGGGACTGGGGGGCCCACTAT.

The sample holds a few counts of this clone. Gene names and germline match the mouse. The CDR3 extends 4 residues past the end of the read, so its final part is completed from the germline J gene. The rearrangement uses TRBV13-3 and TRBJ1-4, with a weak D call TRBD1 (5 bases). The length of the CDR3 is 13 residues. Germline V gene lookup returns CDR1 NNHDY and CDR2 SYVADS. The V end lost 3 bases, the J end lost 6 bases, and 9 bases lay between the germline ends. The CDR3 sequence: CASSGGVDERLFF. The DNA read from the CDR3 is TGTGCCAGCAGTGGAGGGGTAGACGAA.

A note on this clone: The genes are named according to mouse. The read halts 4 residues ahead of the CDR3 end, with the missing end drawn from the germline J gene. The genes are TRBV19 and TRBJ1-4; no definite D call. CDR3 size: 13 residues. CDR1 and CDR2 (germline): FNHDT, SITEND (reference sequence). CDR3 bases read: TGTGCCAGCAGTATAGCTGGGCCCGAA. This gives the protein CASSIAGPE. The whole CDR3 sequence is CASSIAGPERLFF. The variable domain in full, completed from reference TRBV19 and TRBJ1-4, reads GGIITQTPKFLIGQEGQKLTLKCQQNFNHDTMYWYRQDSGKGLRLIYYSITENDLQKGDLSEGYDASREKKSSFSLTVTSAQKNEMAVFLCASSIAGPERLFFGHGTKLSVL.